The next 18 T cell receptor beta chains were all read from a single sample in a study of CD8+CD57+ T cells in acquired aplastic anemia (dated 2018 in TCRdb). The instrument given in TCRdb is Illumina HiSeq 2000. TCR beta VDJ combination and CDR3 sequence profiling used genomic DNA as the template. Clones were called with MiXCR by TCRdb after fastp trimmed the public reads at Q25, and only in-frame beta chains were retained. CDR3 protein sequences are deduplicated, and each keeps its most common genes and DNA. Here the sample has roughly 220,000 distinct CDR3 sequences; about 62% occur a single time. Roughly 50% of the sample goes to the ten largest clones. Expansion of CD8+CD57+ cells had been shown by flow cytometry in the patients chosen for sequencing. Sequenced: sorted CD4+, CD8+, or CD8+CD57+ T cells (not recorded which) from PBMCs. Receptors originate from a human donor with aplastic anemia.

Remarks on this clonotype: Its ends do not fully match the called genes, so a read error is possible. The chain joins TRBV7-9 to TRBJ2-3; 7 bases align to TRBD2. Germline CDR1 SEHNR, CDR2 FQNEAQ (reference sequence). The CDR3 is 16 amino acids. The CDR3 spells CASSLGTSVSTDTQYF. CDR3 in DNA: TGTGCCAGCAGCTTAGGAACTAGCGTAAGCACAGATACGCAGTATTTC.

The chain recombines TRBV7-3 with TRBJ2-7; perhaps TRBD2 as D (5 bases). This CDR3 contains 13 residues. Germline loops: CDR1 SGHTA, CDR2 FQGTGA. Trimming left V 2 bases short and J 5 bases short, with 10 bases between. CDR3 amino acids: CASSLAGSHEQYF. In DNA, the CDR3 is TGTGCCAGCAGCTTAGCGGGTAGCCACGAGCAGTACTTC.

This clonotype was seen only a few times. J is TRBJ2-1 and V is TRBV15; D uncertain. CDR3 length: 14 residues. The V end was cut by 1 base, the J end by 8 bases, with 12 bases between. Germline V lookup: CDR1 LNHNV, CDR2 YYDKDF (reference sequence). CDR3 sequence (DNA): TGTGCCACCAGCAGAGCCCAAGTTGGGGATGAGCAGTTCTTC. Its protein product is CATSRAQVGDEQFF. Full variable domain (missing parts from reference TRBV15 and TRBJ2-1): DAMVIQNPRYQVTQFGKPVTLSCSQTLNHNVMYWYQQKSSQAPKLLFHYYDKDFNNEADTPDNFQSRRPNTSFCFLDIRSPGLGDTAMYLCATSRAQVGDEQFFGPGTRLTVL.

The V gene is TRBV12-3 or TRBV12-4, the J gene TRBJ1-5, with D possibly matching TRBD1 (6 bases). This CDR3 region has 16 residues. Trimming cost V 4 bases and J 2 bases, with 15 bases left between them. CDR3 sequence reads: CASSSIGEGGNQPQHF. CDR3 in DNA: TGTGCCAGCAGTTCTATAGGGGAGGGGGGCAATCAGCCCCAGCATTTT.

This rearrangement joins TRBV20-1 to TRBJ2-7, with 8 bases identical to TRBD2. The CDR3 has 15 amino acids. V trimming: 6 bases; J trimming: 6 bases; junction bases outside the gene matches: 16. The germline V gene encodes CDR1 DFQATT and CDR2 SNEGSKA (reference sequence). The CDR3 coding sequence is TGCAGTGCCGCGACCCCGGGGGGGGGCCCCAGCGAGCAGTACTTC. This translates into CSAATPGGGPSEQYF.

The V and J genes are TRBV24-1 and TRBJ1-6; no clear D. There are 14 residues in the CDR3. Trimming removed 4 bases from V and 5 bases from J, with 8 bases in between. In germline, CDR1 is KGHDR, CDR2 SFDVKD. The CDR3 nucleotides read TGTGCCACCAGTGAATCTCGAGATAATTCACCCCTCCACTTT. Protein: CATSESRDNSPLHF.

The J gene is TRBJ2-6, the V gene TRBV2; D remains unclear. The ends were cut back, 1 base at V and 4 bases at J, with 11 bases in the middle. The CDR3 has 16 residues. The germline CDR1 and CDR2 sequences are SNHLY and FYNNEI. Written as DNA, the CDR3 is TGTGCCAGCAGTGAAGAAGAGACTGTGGGGGCCAACGTCCTGACTTTC. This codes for CASSEEETVGANVLTF. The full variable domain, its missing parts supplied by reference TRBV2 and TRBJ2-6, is EPEVTQTPSHQVTQMGQEVILRCVPISNHLYFYWYRQILGQKVEFLVSFYNNEISEKSEIFDDQFSVERPDGSNFTLKIRSTKLEDSAMYFCASSEEETVGANVLTFGAGSRLTVL.

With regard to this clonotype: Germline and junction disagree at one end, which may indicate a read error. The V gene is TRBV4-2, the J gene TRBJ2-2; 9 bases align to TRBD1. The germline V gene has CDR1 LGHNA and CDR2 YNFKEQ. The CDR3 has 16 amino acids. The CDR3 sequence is CASSPRRGQGTGELFF. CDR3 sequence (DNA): TGTGCCAGCAGCCCAAGACGGGGACAGGGAACCGGGGAGCTGTTTTTC.

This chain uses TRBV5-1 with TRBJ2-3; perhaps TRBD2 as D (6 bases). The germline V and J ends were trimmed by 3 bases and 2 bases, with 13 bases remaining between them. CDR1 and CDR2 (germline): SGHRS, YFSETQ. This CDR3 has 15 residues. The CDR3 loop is CASSSLADSTDTQYF. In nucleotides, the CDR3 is TGCGCCAGCAGCTCATTAGCGGATTCCACAGATACGCAGTATTTT.

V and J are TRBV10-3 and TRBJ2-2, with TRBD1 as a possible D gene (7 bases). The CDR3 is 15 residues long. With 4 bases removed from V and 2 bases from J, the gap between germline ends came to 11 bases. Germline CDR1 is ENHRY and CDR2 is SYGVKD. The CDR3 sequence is CAISGGDRNTGELFF. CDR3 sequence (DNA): TGTGCCATCAGTGGGGGGGACAGAAACACCGGGGAGCTGTTTTTT.

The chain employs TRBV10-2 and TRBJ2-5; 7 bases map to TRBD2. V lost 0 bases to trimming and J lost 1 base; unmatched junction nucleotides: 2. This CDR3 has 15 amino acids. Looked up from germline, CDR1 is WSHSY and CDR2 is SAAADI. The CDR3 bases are TGCGCCAGCAGTGAGTCGAGGACTAGCCAAGAGACCCAGTACTTC. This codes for CASSESRTSQETQYF.

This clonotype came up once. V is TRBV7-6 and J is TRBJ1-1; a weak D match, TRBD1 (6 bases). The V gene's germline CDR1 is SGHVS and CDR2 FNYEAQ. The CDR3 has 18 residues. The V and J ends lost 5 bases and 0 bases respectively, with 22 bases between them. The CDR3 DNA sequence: TGTGCCAGCAGCCTCCTTGGGGGGGGCGTAAATCTGAACACTGAAGCTTTCTTT. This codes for CASSLLGGGVNLNTEAFF.

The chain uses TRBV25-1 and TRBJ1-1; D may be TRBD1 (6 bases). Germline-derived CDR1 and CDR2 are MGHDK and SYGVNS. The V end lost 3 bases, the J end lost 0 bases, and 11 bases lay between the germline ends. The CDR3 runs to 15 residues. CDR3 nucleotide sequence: TGTGCCAGCAGTGAGCTGGGACATTTGAACACTGAAGCTTTCTTT. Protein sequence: CASSELGHLNTEAFF.

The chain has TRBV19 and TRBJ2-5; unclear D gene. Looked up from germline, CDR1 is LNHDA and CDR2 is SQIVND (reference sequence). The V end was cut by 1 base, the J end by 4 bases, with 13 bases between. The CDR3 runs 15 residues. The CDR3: CASSIGASYRETQYF. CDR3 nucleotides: TGTGCCAGTAGTATAGGGGCTAGTTACCGAGAGACCCAGTACTTC.

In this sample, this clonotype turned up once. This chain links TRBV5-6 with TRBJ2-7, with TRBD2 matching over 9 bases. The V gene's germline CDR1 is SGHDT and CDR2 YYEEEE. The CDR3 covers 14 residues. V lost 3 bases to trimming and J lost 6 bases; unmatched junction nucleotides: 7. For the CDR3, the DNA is TGTGCCAGCAGCTGGGTTAGCGGGGGCCGCGAGCAGTACTTC. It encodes CASSWVSGGREQYF.

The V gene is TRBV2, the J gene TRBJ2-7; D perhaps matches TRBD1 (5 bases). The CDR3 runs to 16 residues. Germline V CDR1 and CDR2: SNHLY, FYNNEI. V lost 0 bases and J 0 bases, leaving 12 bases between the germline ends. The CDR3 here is CASSEAQVSLSYEQYF. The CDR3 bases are TGTGCCAGCAGTGAAGCACAGGTCAGCCTCTCCTACGAGCAGTACTTC. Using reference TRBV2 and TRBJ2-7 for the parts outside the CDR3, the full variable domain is EPEVTQTPSHQVTQMGQEVILRCVPISNHLYFYWYRQILGQKVEFLVSFYNNEISEKSEIFDDQFSVERPDGSNFTLKIRSTKLEDSAMYFCASSEAQVSLSYEQYFGPGTRLTVT.

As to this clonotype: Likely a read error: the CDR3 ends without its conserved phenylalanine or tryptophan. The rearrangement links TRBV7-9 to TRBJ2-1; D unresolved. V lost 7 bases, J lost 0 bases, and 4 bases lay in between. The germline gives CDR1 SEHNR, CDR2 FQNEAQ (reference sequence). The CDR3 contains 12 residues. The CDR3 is CASTGSYNEQFC. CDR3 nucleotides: TGTGCCAGCACCGGCTCCTACAATGAGCAGTTCTGT.

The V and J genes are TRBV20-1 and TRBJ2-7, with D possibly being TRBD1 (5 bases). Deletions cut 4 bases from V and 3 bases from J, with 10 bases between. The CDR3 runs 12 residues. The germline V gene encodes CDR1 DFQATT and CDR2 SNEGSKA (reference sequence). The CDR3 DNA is TGCAGTGCTACAGGGAAATACTACGAGCAGTACTTC. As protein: CSATGKYYEQYF.